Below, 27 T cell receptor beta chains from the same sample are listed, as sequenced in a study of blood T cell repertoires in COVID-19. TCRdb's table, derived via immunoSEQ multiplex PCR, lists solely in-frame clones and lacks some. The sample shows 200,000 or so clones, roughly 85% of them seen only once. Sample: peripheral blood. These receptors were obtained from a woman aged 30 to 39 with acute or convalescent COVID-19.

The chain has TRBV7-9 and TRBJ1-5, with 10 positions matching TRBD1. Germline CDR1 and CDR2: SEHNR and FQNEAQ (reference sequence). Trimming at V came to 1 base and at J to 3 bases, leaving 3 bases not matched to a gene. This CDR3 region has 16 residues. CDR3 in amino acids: CASSLGDRGYNQPQHF. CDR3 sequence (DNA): TGTGCCAGCAGCTTAGGGGACAGGGGCTACAATCAGCCCCAGCATTTT.

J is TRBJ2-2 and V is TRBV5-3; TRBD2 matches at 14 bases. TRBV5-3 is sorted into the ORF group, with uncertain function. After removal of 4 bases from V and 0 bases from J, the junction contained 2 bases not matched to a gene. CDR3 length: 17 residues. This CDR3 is CARSGTSGGSNTGELFF. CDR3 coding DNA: TGTGCCAGAAGCGGGACTAGCGGGGGATCGAACACCGGGGAGCTGTTTTTT.

DNA of the CDR3: TGTGCCAGCAGCCCAGCCGACAGGTTTCTGTCACCCCTCCACTTT. The encoded protein is CASSPADRFLSPLHF. The chain is built from TRBV28 and TRBJ1-6, with D possibly matching TRBD1 (6 bases). V lost 6 bases and J 10 bases, leaving 19 bases between the germline ends. Germline V gene sequence: CDR1 MDHEN, CDR2 SYDVKM. CDR3 length: 15 residues.

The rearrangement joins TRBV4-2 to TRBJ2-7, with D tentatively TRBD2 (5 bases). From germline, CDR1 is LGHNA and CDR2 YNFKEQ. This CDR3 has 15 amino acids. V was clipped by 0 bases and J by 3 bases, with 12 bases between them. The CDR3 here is CASSQDNGDYYEQYF. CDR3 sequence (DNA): TGTGCCAGCAGCCAAGATAACGGAGACTACTACGAGCAGTACTTC.

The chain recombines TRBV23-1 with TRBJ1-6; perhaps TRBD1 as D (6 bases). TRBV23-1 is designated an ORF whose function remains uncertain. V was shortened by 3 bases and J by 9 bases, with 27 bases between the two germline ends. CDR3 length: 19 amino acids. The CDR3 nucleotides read TGCGCCAGCAGTCATCAATGCACGGGGGGGCGCTGGAACAGTTCACCCCTCCACTTT. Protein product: CASSHQCTGGRWNSSPLHF.

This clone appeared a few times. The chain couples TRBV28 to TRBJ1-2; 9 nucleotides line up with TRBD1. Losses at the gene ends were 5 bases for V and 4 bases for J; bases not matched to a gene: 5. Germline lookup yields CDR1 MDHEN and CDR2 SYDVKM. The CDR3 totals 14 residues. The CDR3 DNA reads TGTGCCAGCAGTGGTATGGACAGGGGCTATGGCTACACCTTC. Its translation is CASSGMDRGYGYTF.

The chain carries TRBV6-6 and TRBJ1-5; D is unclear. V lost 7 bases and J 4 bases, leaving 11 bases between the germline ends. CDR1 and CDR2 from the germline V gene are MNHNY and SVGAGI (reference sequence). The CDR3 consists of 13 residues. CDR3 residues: CASTFSGNQPQHF. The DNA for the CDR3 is TGTGCCAGCACGTTTTCGGGGAATCAGCCCCAGCATTTT.

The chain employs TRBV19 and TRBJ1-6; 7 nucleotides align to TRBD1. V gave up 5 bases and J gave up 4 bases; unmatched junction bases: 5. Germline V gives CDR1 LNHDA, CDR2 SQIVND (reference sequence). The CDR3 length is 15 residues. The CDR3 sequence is CASSSGGLYNSPLHF. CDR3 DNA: TGTGCCAGTAGTTCAGGGGGTCTTTATAATTCACCCCTCCACTTT.

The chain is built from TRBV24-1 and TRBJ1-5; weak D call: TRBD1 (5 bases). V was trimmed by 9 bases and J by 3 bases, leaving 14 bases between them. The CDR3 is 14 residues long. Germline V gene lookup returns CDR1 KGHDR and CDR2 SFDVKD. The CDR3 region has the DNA TGTGCCACCGGGGGGGGGAGAGTCAATCAGCCCCAGCATTTT. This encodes CATGGGRVNQPQHF.

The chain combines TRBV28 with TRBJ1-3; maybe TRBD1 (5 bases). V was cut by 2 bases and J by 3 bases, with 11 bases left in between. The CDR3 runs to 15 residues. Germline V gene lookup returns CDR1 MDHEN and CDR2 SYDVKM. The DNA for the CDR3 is TGTGCCAGCAGTTTACAGGGCGTTTATGGAAACACCATATATTTT. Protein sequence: CASSLQGVYGNTIYF.

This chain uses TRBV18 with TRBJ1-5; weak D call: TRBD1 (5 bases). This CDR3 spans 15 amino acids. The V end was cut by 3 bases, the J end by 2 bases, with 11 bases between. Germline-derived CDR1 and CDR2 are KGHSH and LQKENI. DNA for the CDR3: TGTGCCAGCTCACCTTCCGGAGGGGGCAATCAGCCCCAGCATTTT. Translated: CASSPSGGGNQPQHF.

The CDR3 region has the DNA TGTGCCAGCAGCAACCCCGGAATAAGCGGGACTAAAACAGAGCAGTACTTC. This codes for CASSNPGISGTKTEQYF. This rearrangement joins TRBV7-8 to TRBJ2-7; 7 bases align to TRBD2. The germline gives CDR1 SGHVS, CDR2 FQNEAQ. The CDR3 is 17 residues long. Losses at the gene ends were 5 bases for V and 7 bases for J; bases not matched to a gene: 20.

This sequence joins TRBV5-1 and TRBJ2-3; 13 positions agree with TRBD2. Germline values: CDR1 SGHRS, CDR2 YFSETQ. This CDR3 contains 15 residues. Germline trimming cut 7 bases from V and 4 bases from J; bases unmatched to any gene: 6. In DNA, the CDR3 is TGCGCCAGCGTGTACGGACTAGCGGGAGCAGATACGCAGTATTTT. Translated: CASVYGLAGADTQYF.

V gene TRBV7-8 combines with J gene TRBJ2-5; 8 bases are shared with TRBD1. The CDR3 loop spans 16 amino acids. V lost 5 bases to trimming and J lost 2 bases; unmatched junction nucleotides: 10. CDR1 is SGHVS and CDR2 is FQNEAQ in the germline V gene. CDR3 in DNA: TGTGCCAGCAGCCCTCGAGGGGACAGGCCACAAGAGACCCAGTACTTC. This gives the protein CASSPRGDRPQETQYF.

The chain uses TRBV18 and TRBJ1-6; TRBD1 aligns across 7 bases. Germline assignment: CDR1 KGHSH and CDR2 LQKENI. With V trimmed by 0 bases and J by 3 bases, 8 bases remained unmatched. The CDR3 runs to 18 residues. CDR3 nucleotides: TGTGCCAGCTCACCACCGGGTGACAGGGAAATCTATAATTCACCCCTCCACTTT. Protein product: CASSPPGDREIYNSPLHF. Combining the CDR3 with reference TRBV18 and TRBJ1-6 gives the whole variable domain NAGVMQNPRHLVRRRGQEARLRCSPMKGHSHVYWYRQLPEEGLKFMVYLQKENIIDESGMPKERFSAEFPKEGPSILRIQQVVRGDSAAYFCASSPPGDREIYNSPLHFGNGTRLTVT.

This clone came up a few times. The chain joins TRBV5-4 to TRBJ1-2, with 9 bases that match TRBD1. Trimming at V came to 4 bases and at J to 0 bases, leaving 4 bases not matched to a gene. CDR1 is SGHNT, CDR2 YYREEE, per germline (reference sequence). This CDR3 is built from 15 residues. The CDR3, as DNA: TGTGCCAGCAGCGAAGACAGGGGGACTAACTATGGCTACACCTTC. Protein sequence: CASSEDRGTNYGYTF.

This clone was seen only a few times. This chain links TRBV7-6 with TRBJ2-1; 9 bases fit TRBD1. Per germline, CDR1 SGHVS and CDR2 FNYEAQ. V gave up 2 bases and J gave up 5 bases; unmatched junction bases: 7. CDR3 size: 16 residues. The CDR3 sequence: CASSLPRDRADNEQFF. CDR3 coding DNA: TGTGCCAGCAGCTTACCCCGGGACAGGGCCGACAATGAGCAGTTCTTC. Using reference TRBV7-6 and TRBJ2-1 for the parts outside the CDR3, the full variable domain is GAGVSQSPRYKVTKRGQDVALRCDPISGHVSLYWYRQALGQGPEFLTYFNYEAQQDKSGLPNDRFSAERPEGSISTLTIQRTEQRDSAMYRCASSLPRDRADNEQFFGPGTRLTVL.

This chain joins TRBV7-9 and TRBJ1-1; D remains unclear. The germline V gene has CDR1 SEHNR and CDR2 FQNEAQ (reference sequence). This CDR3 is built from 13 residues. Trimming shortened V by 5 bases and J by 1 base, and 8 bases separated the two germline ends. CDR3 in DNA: TGTGCCAGCAGCGCCCTAGGGAACACTGAAGCTTTCTTT. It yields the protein CASSALGNTEAFF.

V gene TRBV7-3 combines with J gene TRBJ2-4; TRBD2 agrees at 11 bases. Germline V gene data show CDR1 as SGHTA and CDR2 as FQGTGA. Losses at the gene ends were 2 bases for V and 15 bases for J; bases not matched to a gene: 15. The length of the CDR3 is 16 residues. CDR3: CASSLVPTGTSGSLYF. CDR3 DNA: TGTGCCAGCAGCTTAGTACCCACCGGGACTAGCGGTTCATTGTACTTC.

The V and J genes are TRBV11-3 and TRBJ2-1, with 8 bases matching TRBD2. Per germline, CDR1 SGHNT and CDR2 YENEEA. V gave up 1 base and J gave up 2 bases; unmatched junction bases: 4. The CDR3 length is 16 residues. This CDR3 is CASSLGSGGTYNEQFF. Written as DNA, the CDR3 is TGTGCCAGCAGCTTAGGGAGCGGGGGTACCTACAATGAGCAGTTCTTC.

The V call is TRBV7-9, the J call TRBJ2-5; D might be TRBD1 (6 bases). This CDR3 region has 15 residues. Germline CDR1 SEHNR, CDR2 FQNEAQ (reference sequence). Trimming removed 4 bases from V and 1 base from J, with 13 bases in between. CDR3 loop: CASSSSEQGQETQYF. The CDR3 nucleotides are TGTGCCAGCAGCTCTTCTGAACAGGGCCAAGAGACCCAGTACTTC. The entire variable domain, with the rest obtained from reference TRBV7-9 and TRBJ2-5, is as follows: DTGVSQNPRHKITKRGQNVTFRCDPISEHNRLYWYRQTLGQGPEFLTYFQNEAQLEKSRLLSDRFSAERPKGSFSTLEIQRTEQGDSAMYLCASSSSEQGQETQYFGPGTRLLVL.

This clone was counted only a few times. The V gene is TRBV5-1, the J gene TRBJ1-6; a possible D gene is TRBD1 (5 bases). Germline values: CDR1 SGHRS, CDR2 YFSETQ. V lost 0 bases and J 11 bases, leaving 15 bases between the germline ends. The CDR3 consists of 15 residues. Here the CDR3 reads CASSLAPGLITPLHF. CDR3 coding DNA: TGCGCCAGCAGCTTGGCCCCAGGGCTGATTACACCCCTCCACTTT.

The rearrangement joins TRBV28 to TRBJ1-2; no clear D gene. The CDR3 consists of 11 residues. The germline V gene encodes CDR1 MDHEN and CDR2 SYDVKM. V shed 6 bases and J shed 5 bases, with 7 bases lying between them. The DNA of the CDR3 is TGTGCCAGCAGGAGTCCTTATGGCTACACCTTC. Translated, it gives CASRSPYGYTF.

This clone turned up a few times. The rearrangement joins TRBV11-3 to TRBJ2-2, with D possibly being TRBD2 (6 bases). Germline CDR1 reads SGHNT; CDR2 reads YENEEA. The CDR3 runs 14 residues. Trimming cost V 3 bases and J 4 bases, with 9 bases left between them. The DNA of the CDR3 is TGTGCCAGCAGCTTTCTTAGCGGCACCGGGGAGCTGTTTTTT. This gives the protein CASSFLSGTGELFF.

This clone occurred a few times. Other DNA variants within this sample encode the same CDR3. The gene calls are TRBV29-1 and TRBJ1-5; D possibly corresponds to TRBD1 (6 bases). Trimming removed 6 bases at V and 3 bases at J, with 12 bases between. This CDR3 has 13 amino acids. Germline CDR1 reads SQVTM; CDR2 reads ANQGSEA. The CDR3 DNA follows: TGCAGCGTGGGGCAGGGGTTCAATCAGCCCCAGCATTTT. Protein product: CSVGQGFNQPQHF.

The CDR3 sequence is CAWSRRTGGSEAFF. For the CDR3, the DNA is TGTGCCTGGAGTCGAAGGACAGGGGGTTCTGAAGCTTTCTTT. This rearrangement joins TRBV30 to TRBJ1-1; 10 bases fit TRBD1. This CDR3 has 14 amino acids. Trimming at V came to 2 bases and at J to 6 bases, leaving 6 bases not matched to a gene. The germline gives CDR1 GTSNPN, CDR2 SVGIG (reference sequence).

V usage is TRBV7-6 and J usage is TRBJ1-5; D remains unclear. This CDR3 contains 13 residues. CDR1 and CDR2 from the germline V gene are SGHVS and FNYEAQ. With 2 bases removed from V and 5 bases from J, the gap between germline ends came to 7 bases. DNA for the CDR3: TGTGCCAGCAGCTTATATTCCGATCAGCCCCAGCATTTT. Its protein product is CASSLYSDQPQHF.